These 14 T cell receptor beta chains came from one sample sequenced in a study of identifying expanded T cells in peripheral blood. The table came from immunoSEQ multiplex PCR; TCRdb's copy has only in-frame clones and leaves some out. The table includes tens of thousands of clones, approximately 85% detected once. Sequenced input: blood. The source of these receptors is a person aged 18 to 70 in good health.

The rearrangement joins TRBV30 to TRBJ1-2, with 7 bases matching TRBD1. The CDR3 has 12 amino acids. The V segment lost 4 bases and the J segment 3 bases; nucleotides outside the gene matches: 2. Germline V gives CDR1 GTSNPN, CDR2 SVGIG (reference sequence). The chain's CDR3 is CAWTTGDYGYTF. Here the CDR3 DNA reads TGTGCCTGGACTACAGGGGACTATGGCTACACCTTC.

This sequence joins TRBV15 and TRBJ1-2; D unclear. V was pared by 5 bases and J by 8 bases, with 21 bases between. The CDR3 is made up of 15 amino acids. Germline loops: CDR1 LNHNV, CDR2 YYDKDF (reference sequence). The CDR3 here is CATSQERPPISGYTF. CDR3 nucleotides: TGTGCCACCAGCCAGGAGCGGCCCCCTATTAGCGGCTACACCTTC.

The rearrangement joins TRBV30 to TRBJ1-2; D is ambiguous. The V end was cut by 2 bases, the J end by 0 bases, with 10 bases between. The germline V gene has CDR1 GTSNPN and CDR2 SVGIG (reference sequence). The CDR3 runs 14 residues. CDR3 amino acids: CAWSKSGTNYGYTF. The CDR3 DNA is TGTGCCTGGAGTAAATCCGGCACTAACTATGGCTACACCTTC.

This clone was detected a few times. The CDR3 protein is CASRQGSSGNTIYF. The CDR3 DNA is TGCGCCAGCAGACAGGGGAGCTCTGGAAACACCATATATTTT. The J gene is TRBJ1-3, the V gene TRBV10-2, with 7 bases that match TRBD1. CDR1 WSHSY and CDR2 SAAADI come from the germline V gene. The V and J ends lost 6 bases and 0 bases, in that order; junction bases with no gene match: 2. This CDR3 comprises 14 residues.

V and J are TRBV5-4 and TRBJ2-1, with TRBD2 identical over 7 bases. Germline lookup yields CDR1 SGHNT and CDR2 YYREEE (reference sequence). The V and J ends lost 2 bases and 8 bases, in that order; junction bases with no gene match: 7. The CDR3 sequence is 14 residues long. CDR3 coding DNA: TGTGCCAGCAGCTTTTCGCGGGAGCGGGATGAGCAGTTCTTC. It is translated as CASSFSRERDEQFF.

The chain employs TRBV6-1 and TRBJ1-4; a weak D match, TRBD1 (6 bases). V was pared by 6 bases and J by 8 bases, with 16 bases between. The CDR3 has 14 residues. Germline values: CDR1 MNHNS, CDR2 SASEGT. The CDR3 DNA is TGTGCCAGCAGCCTACAGGGAAACAACGAAAAACTGTTTTTT. Its protein product is CASSLQGNNEKLFF.

The genes are TRBV29-1 and TRBJ2-2; D remains ambiguous. Looked up from germline, CDR1 is SQVTM and CDR2 is ANQGSEA. Trimming pared 6 bases from V and 7 bases from J, leaving 9 bases between. This CDR3 contains 11 residues. The CDR3 region is CSVGEVGELFF. The DNA of the CDR3 is TGCAGCGTGGGTGAGGTCGGGGAGCTGTTTTTT.

The chain uses TRBV30 and TRBJ2-3; 10 bases fit TRBD2. Germline CDR1 reads GTSNPN; CDR2 reads SVGIG (reference sequence). V shed 4 bases, J shed 2 bases, and the junction held 9 bases outside the gene matches. The CDR3 is 16 amino acids. For the CDR3, the DNA is TGTGCCTGGATTATAGCGGGAGGTTCGTTCACAGATACGCAGTATTTT. Its translation is CAWIIAGGSFTDTQYF. The complete variable domain, with remaining parts taken from reference TRBV30 and TRBJ2-3, reads SQTIHQWPATLVQPVGSPLSLECTVEGTSNPNLYWYRQAAGRGLQLLFYSVGIGQISSEVPQNLSASRPQDRQFILSSKKLLLSDSGFYLCAWIIAGGSFTDTQYFGPGTRLTVL.

The chain couples TRBV2 to TRBJ2-7; TRBD2 matches 13 bases. Germline V lookup: CDR1 SNHLY, CDR2 FYNNEI. Trimming removed 6 bases from V and 2 bases from J; junction bases left unmatched: 1. The CDR3 runs to 14 residues. The CDR3 DNA is TGTGCCAGCAGGGGGACTAGCGGGACCTACGAGCAGTACTTC. Its translation: CASRGTSGTYEQYF.

The gene calls are TRBV11-2 and TRBJ2-7, with a possible D match to TRBD1 (6 bases). The CDR3 is 14 amino acids. CDR1 SGHAT and CDR2 FQNNGV come from the germline V gene. Trimming shortened V by 1 base and J by 0 bases, and 7 bases separated the two germline ends. The CDR3 nucleotides read TGTGCCAGCAGCTTAGGGGGGCCCTCCTACGAGCAGTACTTC. Amino acid sequence: CASSLGGPSYEQYF.

The chain uses TRBV1 and TRBJ1-2; TRBD1, the table's D call, lacks a check against the DNA. TRBV1 is assigned pseudogene status. The CDR3 runs 14 residues. The CDR3 sequence: CTSSQDQTQGLYTF. CDR3 nucleotides: TGCACCAGCAGCCAAGATCAGACACAGGGGCTATACACCTTC.

This sequence joins TRBV6-1 and TRBJ1-5; D is uncertain. CDR3 length equals 14 residues. V was cut by 3 bases and J by 0 bases, with 6 bases left in between. From germline, CDR1 is MNHNS and CDR2 SASEGT. The CDR3 here is CASSDRTSNQPQHF. The CDR3 nucleotides are TGTGCCAGCAGTGATCGGACTAGCAATCAGCCCCAGCATTTT.

The chain recombines TRBV6-4 with TRBJ2-2; 10 bases align to TRBD2. Germline V CDR1 and CDR2: MRHNA, SNTAGT. V dropped 5 bases and J dropped 3; count of bases not matched to a gene: 0. This CDR3 has 14 residues. DNA for the CDR3: TGTGCCAGCAGTAGCGGGAGGGACACCGGGGAGCTGTTTTTT. It codes for CASSSGRDTGELFF.

This chain connects TRBV30 to TRBJ1-5, with no clear D. Germline CDR1 and CDR2: GTSNPN and SVGIG (reference sequence). With 1 base removed from V and 3 bases from J, the gap between germline ends came to 4 bases. The length of the CDR3 is 12 residues. In nucleotides, the CDR3 is TGTGCCTGGAGTGCGAACAATCAGCCCCAGCATTTT. Protein product: CAWSANNQPQHF.